These T cell receptor beta chains were read from a single sample in a study of T-cell reconstitution after alpha-beta-depleted transplantation in children. TCRdb called the PCR reads again in MiXCR, with one record for every CDR3 protein. There are hundreds of thousands of distinct CDR3 sequences in the sample; around 13% occur only once, and around 0.76% lies in the top ten. The material was PBMCs, obtained before TCRalphabeta/CD19-depleted stem cell transplant. These receptors all stem from a girl aged 2-10 years with congenital amegakaryocytic thrombocytopenia, due to receive a stem cell transplant. CDR3s include the opening cysteine and the closing phenylalanine or tryptophan. A D gene is named only where the DNA matches it firmly. Part of the rows lack a size; the others show once, few, many or a class for expanded clones.

d_call: TRBD2
v_call: TRBV15
j_call: TRBJ2-3
clone_size: -
cdr3_nt: TGTGCCACCAGCGGCCTTCTATGGACTAGCGGGAGTCCTTACACAGATACGCAGTATTTT
cdr3_aa: CATSGLLWTSGSPYTDTQYF

d_call: -
v_call: TRBV27
j_call: TRBJ1-1
clone_size: -
cdr3_nt: TGTGCCAGCAGCCTAGGGTCGAGGGCTGAAGCTTTCTTT
cdr3_aa: CASSLGSRAEAFF

d_call: TRBD2
v_call: TRBV7-2
j_call: TRBJ2-3
clone_size: many
cdr3_nt: TGTGCCAGCAGCTTTTTAGCGGGAAGAGATACGCAGTATTTT
cdr3_aa: CASSFLAGRDTQYF

d_call: -
v_call: TRBV14
j_call: TRBJ2-5
clone_size: -
cdr3_nt: TGTGCCAGCAGGAAGGGATTACAGGGACCCCCGGAGACCCAGTACTTC
cdr3_aa: CASRKGLQGPPETQYF

d_call: TRBD2
v_call: TRBV5-6
j_call: TRBJ2-3
clone_size: -
cdr3_nt: TGTGCCAGCAGCTTGGGGACCGGGAGGAGCACAGATACGCAGTATTTT
cdr3_aa: CASSLGTGRSTDTQYF

d_call: -
v_call: TRBV29-1
j_call: TRBJ2-3
clone_size: many
cdr3_nt: TGCAGCGCCCAATCTGCGAGCACAGATACGCAGTATTTT
cdr3_aa: CSAQSASTDTQYF

d_call: TRBD2
v_call: TRBV29-1
j_call: TRBJ2-7
clone_size: many
cdr3_nt: TGCAGCGTTGTGGGTCTAGCGGGTTTTCCCTACGAGCAGTACTTC
cdr3_aa: CSVVGLAGFPYEQYF

d_call: -
v_call: TRBV3-1
j_call: TRBJ2-2
clone_size: few
cdr3_nt: TGTGCCAGCAGCCAAGCCCAGGGTTGGACCGGGGAGCTGTTTTTT
cdr3_aa: CASSQAQGWTGELFF

d_call: TRBD1
v_call: TRBV28
j_call: TRBJ1-1
clone_size: many
cdr3_nt: TGTGCCAGCAGTCCCACAGGGGGCTGGAACACTGAAGCTTTCTTT
cdr3_aa: CASSPTGGWNTEAFF

d_call: TRBD1
v_call: TRBV15
j_call: TRBJ1-5
clone_size: -
cdr3_nt: TGTGCCACCAGCAAACCGGGACAGGGTATCAGCCAGCCCCAGCATTTT
cdr3_aa: CATSKPGQGISQPQHF

d_call: TRBD2
v_call: TRBV28
j_call: TRBJ2-7
clone_size: -
cdr3_nt: TGTGCCAGCAGACATTCTAGCGGGAGCGGCGAGCAGTACTTC
cdr3_aa: CASRHSSGSGEQYF

d_call: -
v_call: TRBV18
j_call: TRBJ1-2
clone_size: -
cdr3_nt: TGTGCCAGCTCCACATCTGGGGATGGCTACACCTTC
cdr3_aa: CASSTSGDGYTF

d_call: TRBD2
v_call: TRBV5-1
j_call: TRBJ2-3
clone_size: few
cdr3_nt: TGCGCCAGCAGCTTTCCTCCACTAGCGGAAAGCACAGATACGCAGTATTTT
cdr3_aa: CASSFPPLAESTDTQYF

d_call: -
v_call: TRBV12-3/TRBV12-4
j_call: TRBJ1-6
clone_size: many
cdr3_nt: TGTGCCAGCAGTGAACGATTGGGGGTGGAACTCAATTCACCCCTCCACTTT
cdr3_aa: CASSERLGVELNSPLHF

d_call: -
v_call: TRBV12-3/TRBV12-4
j_call: TRBJ1-6
clone_size: few
cdr3_nt: TGTGCCAGCAGTTTCGGGAGTAATTCACCCCTCCACTTT
cdr3_aa: CASSFGSNSPLHF

d_call: TRBD2
v_call: TRBV10-3
j_call: TRBJ2-5
clone_size: few
cdr3_nt: TGTGCCATCAGTGATGGGACTAGCGGGATACGGGAGACCCAGTACTTC
cdr3_aa: CAISDGTSGIRETQYF

d_call: -
v_call: TRBV5-5
j_call: TRBJ2-3
clone_size: many
cdr3_nt: TGTGCCAGCAGCTTGAACCAGGGGCATACGCAGTATTTT
cdr3_aa: CASSLNQGHTQYF

d_call: TRBD2
v_call: TRBV20-1
j_call: TRBJ2-1
clone_size: -
cdr3_nt: TGCAGTGCTAGGGAGGGGACTAGCGGATCCAATGAGCAGTTCTTC
cdr3_aa: CSAREGTSGSNEQFF

d_call: TRBD2
v_call: TRBV5-1
j_call: TRBJ2-7
clone_size: -
cdr3_nt: TGCGCCAGCAGCTTGGAAATGGGAGGGGAGGACTACGAGCAGTACTTC
cdr3_aa: CASSLEMGGEDYEQYF

d_call: -
v_call: TRBV27
j_call: TRBJ2-7
clone_size: many
cdr3_nt: TGTGCCAGCAGTTTCCGCGGGCAGTACTACGAGCAGTACTTC
cdr3_aa: CASSFRGQYYEQYF

d_call: -
v_call: TRBV5-6
j_call: TRBJ2-5
clone_size: few
cdr3_nt: TGTGCCAGCAGCTTCGGGACTGGTGTCAGTGAGACCCAGTACTTC
cdr3_aa: CASSFGTGVSETQYF

d_call: -
v_call: TRBV19
j_call: TRBJ1-2
clone_size: many
cdr3_nt: TGTGCCAGCGAACCGGGACGCCTCATCTCCTATGGCTACACCTTC
cdr3_aa: CASEPGRLISYGYTF

d_call: TRBD1
v_call: TRBV9
j_call: TRBJ2-7
clone_size: -
cdr3_nt: TGTGCCAGCAGCAGCCACGGACAGGGAGAAGGCGACGAGCAGTACTTC
cdr3_aa: CASSSHGQGEGDEQYF

d_call: TRBD1
v_call: TRBV6-1
j_call: TRBJ2-3
clone_size: -
cdr3_nt: TGTGCCAGCAGCCCTACCTTCCAGACAGGGCCAGATACGCAGTATTTT
cdr3_aa: CASSPTFQTGPDTQYF

d_call: -
v_call: TRBV7-2
j_call: TRBJ2-7
clone_size: many
cdr3_nt: TGTGCCAGCAGCTTAGGCGGGCCAGTTAGCTACGAGCAGTACTTC
cdr3_aa: CASSLGGPVSYEQYF

d_call: -
v_call: TRBV7-7
j_call: TRBJ2-3
clone_size: once
cdr3_nt: TGTGCCAGCGGGGATAGCGTGACAGATACGCAGTATTTT
cdr3_aa: CASGDSVTDTQYF

d_call: TRBD2
v_call: TRBV20-1
j_call: TRBJ2-7
clone_size: many
cdr3_nt: TGCAGTGCTGGAGCGGGAGAAGTTGGCGAGCAGTACTTC
cdr3_aa: CSAGAGEVGEQYF

d_call: TRBD2
v_call: TRBV12-3/TRBV12-4
j_call: TRBJ2-1
clone_size: many
cdr3_nt: TGTGCCAGCAGTCCCTATTCCGGGAGGGGTAACTACAATGAGCAGTTCTTC
cdr3_aa: CASSPYSGRGNYNEQFF

d_call: -
v_call: TRBV2
j_call: TRBJ1-2
clone_size: many
cdr3_nt: TGTGCCAGCAGCCCCCGCGGGTCTGGGCGCTACACCTTC
cdr3_aa: CASSPRGSGRYTF

d_call: -
v_call: TRBV28
j_call: TRBJ2-1
clone_size: few
cdr3_nt: TGTGCCAGCAGTCTCACCGGTGGGGGTTACAATGAGCAGTTCTTC
cdr3_aa: CASSLTGGGYNEQFF

d_call: TRBD1
v_call: TRBV20-1
j_call: TRBJ2-1
clone_size: many
cdr3_nt: TGCAGTGCCCTTGACAGGGTCCATGAGCAGTTCTTC
cdr3_aa: CSALDRVHEQFF

d_call: TRBD1
v_call: TRBV5-1
j_call: TRBJ2-3
clone_size: -
cdr3_nt: TGCGCCAGCAGCGCGGGACAGGCGGGTTCCACAGATACGCAGTATTTT
cdr3_aa: CASSAGQAGSTDTQYF

d_call: TRBD2
v_call: TRBV7-9
j_call: TRBJ2-3
clone_size: many
cdr3_nt: TGTGCCAGCAGCCGAGCGGGAGGGACAGATACGCAGTATTTT
cdr3_aa: CASSRAGGTDTQYF

d_call: -
v_call: TRBV11-1
j_call: TRBJ1-1
clone_size: few
cdr3_nt: TGTGCCAGCAGAGGCTCGAACACTGAAGCTTTCTTT
cdr3_aa: CASRGSNTEAFF

d_call: -
v_call: TRBV6-5
j_call: TRBJ1-5
clone_size: many
cdr3_nt: TGTGCCAGCAGCCCGGGGAGGGGAGGGTACAATCAGCCCCAGCATTTT
cdr3_aa: CASSPGRGGYNQPQHF

d_call: TRBD2
v_call: TRBV27
j_call: TRBJ2-1
clone_size: many
cdr3_nt: TGTGCCAGCAGTTTAGACAGCGGGAGTAAGTATGAGCAGTTCTTC
cdr3_aa: CASSLDSGSKYEQFF

d_call: -
v_call: TRBV2
j_call: TRBJ2-1
clone_size: -
cdr3_nt: TGTGCCAGCAGAACCCATTACAATATGGGTTGGGAGGTCCCCTACAATGAGCAGTTCTTC
cdr3_aa: CASRTHYNMGWEVPYNEQFF

d_call: -
v_call: TRBV18
j_call: TRBJ2-5
clone_size: -
cdr3_nt: TGTGCCAGCTCACCGGTAGGGGCTCAGGGAGAGACCCAGTACTTC
cdr3_aa: CASSPVGAQGETQYF

d_call: -
v_call: TRBV7-2
j_call: TRBJ2-5
clone_size: -
cdr3_nt: TGTGCCAGCAGCTTAATAGTATTCCAAGAGACCCAGTACTTC
cdr3_aa: CASSLIVFQETQYF

d_call: -
v_call: TRBV10-3
j_call: TRBJ2-7
clone_size: many
cdr3_nt: TGTGCCATCAGTGTCCCCTACGAGCAGTACTTC
cdr3_aa: CAISVPYEQYF

d_call: TRBD2
v_call: TRBV29-1
j_call: TRBJ2-3
clone_size: many
cdr3_nt: TGCAGCGTAGAGGACAATTTTAGCGGGAGTTACACAGATACGCAGTATTTT
cdr3_aa: CSVEDNFSGSYTDTQYF

d_call: -
v_call: TRBV10-3
j_call: TRBJ1-1
clone_size: -
cdr3_nt: TGTGCCATCAGTGATCGAAGGTTTCCGGACACTGAAGCTTTCTTT
cdr3_aa: CAISDRRFPDTEAFF

d_call: TRBD2
v_call: TRBV25-1
j_call: TRBJ2-7
clone_size: -
cdr3_nt: TGTGCCAGCAGTGCCCGGGAGGGGTCTAGCGGAATATACGAGCAGTACTTC
cdr3_aa: CASSAREGSSGIYEQYF

d_call: -
v_call: TRBV5-1
j_call: TRBJ2-1
clone_size: few
cdr3_nt: TGCGCCAGCAGCCACCCCCGACAGTTCAATGAGCAGTTCTTC
cdr3_aa: CASSHPRQFNEQFF

d_call: -
v_call: TRBV20-1
j_call: TRBJ1-5
clone_size: many
cdr3_nt: TGCAGTGCTAGAGAACAAGCCGGGGGGGCAAGACAGCCCCAGCATTTT
cdr3_aa: CSAREQAGGARQPQHF

d_call: TRBD2
v_call: TRBV29-1
j_call: TRBJ2-1
clone_size: -
cdr3_nt: TGCAGCGTTGCCGAGCTAGCGGGAGCTTACAATGAGCAGTTCTTC
cdr3_aa: CSVAELAGAYNEQFF

d_call: -
v_call: TRBV20-1
j_call: TRBJ1-4
clone_size: -
cdr3_nt: TGCAGTGCTAGCCAAGAGGGGGAAAAACTGTTTTTT
cdr3_aa: CSASQEGEKLFF

d_call: -
v_call: TRBV11-2
j_call: TRBJ2-2
clone_size: -
cdr3_nt: TGTGCCAGCAAGGCGTACGGTAGCGTGATCACCGGGGAGCTGTTTTTT
cdr3_aa: CASKAYGSVITGELFF

d_call: -
v_call: TRBV20-1
j_call: TRBJ1-5
clone_size: few
cdr3_nt: TGCAGTGCTAGAACGGATTCGGGACCGATTAGCAATCAGCCCCAGCATTTT
cdr3_aa: CSARTDSGPISNQPQHF

d_call: -
v_call: TRBV7-9
j_call: TRBJ1-1
clone_size: few
cdr3_nt: TGTGCCAGCACCCCGGGCGAGGCTGAAGCTTTCTTT
cdr3_aa: CASTPGEAEAFF

d_call: -
v_call: TRBV28
j_call: TRBJ2-1
clone_size: many
cdr3_nt: TGTGCCAGCAGTCTCTTCCCGGGGGAAACCGACAATGAGCAGTTCTTC
cdr3_aa: CASSLFPGETDNEQFF

d_call: -
v_call: TRBV12-3/TRBV12-4
j_call: TRBJ1-1
clone_size: -
cdr3_nt: TGTGCCAGCAGTTCGCCCGACAGAGGGATGACTGAAGCTTTCTTT
cdr3_aa: CASSSPDRGMTEAFF

d_call: -
v_call: TRBV5-1
j_call: TRBJ2-3
clone_size: many
cdr3_nt: TGCGCCAGCAGCTTGGAGCGGGTCATGGATACGCAGTATTTT
cdr3_aa: CASSLERVMDTQYF

d_call: -
v_call: TRBV4-2
j_call: TRBJ2-3
clone_size: many
cdr3_nt: TGTGCCACGGGGCTTTCTCTAGGGGATACGCAGTATTTT
cdr3_aa: CATGLSLGDTQYF

d_call: -
v_call: TRBV20-1
j_call: TRBJ2-1
clone_size: many
cdr3_nt: TGCAGTGCCATTACACCTAAAGCTGAGCAGTTCTTC
cdr3_aa: CSAITPKAEQFF

d_call: -
v_call: TRBV2
j_call: TRBJ1-4
clone_size: -
cdr3_nt: TGTGCCAGCGGGGGCGGACCGGAAAATGAAAAACTGTTTTTT
cdr3_aa: CASGGGPENEKLFF